This TCR beta chain comes out of a study of blood T cell repertoires in COVID-19. The method was immunoSEQ multiplex PCR; TCRdb's version includes in-frame clones alone and lacks a portion of them. Of a few hundred thousand clones listed, approximately 90% are singletons. This receptor was identified in a man in his thirties or forties who had recovered from COVID-19. The material sequenced was PBMCs or T cells enriched from blood (not recorded which).

The CDR3 spells CASSQGEGAYEQYF. The CDR3 bases are TGTGCCAGCAGCCAAGGGGAGGGGGCCTACGAGCAGTACTTC. The V and J genes are TRBV3-1 (or the pseudogene TRBV3-2) and TRBJ2-7; weak D call: TRBD2 (7 bases). V was shortened by 1 base and J by 2 bases, with 9 bases between the two germline ends. The germline V gene has CDR1 LGHDT and CDR2 YNNKEL (reference sequence). This CDR3 region has 14 residues.